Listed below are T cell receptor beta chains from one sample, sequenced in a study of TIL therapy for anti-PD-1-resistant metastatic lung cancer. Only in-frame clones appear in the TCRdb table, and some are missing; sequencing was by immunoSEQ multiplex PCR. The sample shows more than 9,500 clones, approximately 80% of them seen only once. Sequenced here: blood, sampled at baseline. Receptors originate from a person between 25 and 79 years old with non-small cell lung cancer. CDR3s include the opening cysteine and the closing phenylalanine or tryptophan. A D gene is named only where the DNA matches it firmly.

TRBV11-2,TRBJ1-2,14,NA,CASSLGRESYGYTF
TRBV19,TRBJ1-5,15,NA,CASSSHREDNQPQHF
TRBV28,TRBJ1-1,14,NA,CASRTGQPNTEAFF
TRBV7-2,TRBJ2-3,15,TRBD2,CASSFPGTRTDTQYF
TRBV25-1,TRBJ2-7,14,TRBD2,CASRTSGSLYEQYF
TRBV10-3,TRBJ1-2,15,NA,CAISPRGGEDYGYTF
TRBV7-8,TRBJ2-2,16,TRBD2,CASSSRTSGSTGELFF
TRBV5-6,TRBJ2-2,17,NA,CASSLVGGSLTAGELFF
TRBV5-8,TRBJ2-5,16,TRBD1,CASSYTSGTGGREQYF
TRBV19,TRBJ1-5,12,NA,CASRDSNQPQHF
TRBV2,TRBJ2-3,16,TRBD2,CASTPYSGSGTDTQYF
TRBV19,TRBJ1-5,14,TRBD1,CATGRQGNNQPQHF
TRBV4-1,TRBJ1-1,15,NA,CASSQDPRKGTEAFF
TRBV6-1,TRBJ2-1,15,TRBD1,CASSEGTGGYNEQFF
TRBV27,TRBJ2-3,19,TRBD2,CASSLRVAGTPIHTDTQYF
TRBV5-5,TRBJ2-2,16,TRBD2,CASSSLGREFGGELFF
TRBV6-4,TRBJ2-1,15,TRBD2,CASSVAGGPMYEQFF
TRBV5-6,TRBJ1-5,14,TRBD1,CASSTRGSNQPQHF
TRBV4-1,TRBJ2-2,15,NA,CASSQASQATGELFF
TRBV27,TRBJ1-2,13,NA,CASSKRGAYGYTF
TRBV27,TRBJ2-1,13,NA,CASSLGGLNEQFF
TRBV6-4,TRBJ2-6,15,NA,CASSDSNSGANVLTF
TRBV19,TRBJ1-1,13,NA,CASSLTGNTEAFF
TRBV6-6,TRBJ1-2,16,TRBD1,CASSHIRDRDEDGYTF
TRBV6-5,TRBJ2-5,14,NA,CASSLDRIQETQYF
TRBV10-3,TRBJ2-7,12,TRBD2,CAMGTSGYEQYF
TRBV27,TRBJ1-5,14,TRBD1,CASSLQGSNQPQHF
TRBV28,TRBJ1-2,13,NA,CASSLGQHYGYTF
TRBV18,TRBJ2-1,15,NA,CASSPGSGNYNEQFF
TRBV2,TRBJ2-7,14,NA,CASSEDGGVNEQYF